A selection of T cell receptor beta chains follows, all from one sample in a study of regulatory T cells in long-lasting Graves disease. Each CDR3 protein is one row after TCRdb ran MiXCR on the multiplex PCR reads. The profile shows roughly 400,000 distinct CDR3 sequences, roughly a fifth of them singletons. The sample consisted of peripheral blood mononuclear cells (PBMCs), taken when the disease was refractory, from a patient treated with antithyroid drugs. These receptors were obtained from a female donor with Graves disease. The CDR3 runs from the conserved cysteine through the conserved F or W. D genes are given only for firm matches. The size field is filled for only some rows; it gives once, few, many or a size class.

v_gene	j_gene	abundance	d_gene	CDR3nt	CDR3aa
TRBV28	TRBJ1-2	many	TRBD1	TGTGCCAGCAGCTCAATGCGCGACCGGGACAGGGCCTATGGCTACACCTTC	CASSSMRDRDRAYGYTF
TRBV29-1	TRBJ1-1	many	TRBD1	TGCAGCGTCGCGGGACAGGGGAGGATTGAAGCTTTCTTT	CSVAGQGRIEAFF
TRBV4-1	TRBJ1-1	NA	TRBD1	TGCGCCAGCAGCCAAGGCCCCGGGACAGCTGAAGCTTTCTTT	CASSQGPGTAEAFF
TRBV5-1	TRBJ2-6	NA	NA	TGCGCCAGCAGCGTAACGCCAGGGTCTGGGGCCAACGTCCTGACTTTC	CASSVTPGSGANVLTF
TRBV20-1	TRBJ2-7	many	TRBD2	TGCAGTGCTAGAGGCAGCGGGAGGTCCCACGAGCAGTACTTC	CSARGSGRSHEQYF
TRBV5-5	TRBJ1-1	NA	TRBD1	TGTGCCAGCAGCTGGGCCCCGACAGGGGGGAACACTGAAGCTTTCTTT	CASSWAPTGGNTEAFF
TRBV2	TRBJ2-2	many	NA	TGTGCCAGCTGGAAAAGGGCTACTAGTGGCACCGGGGAGCTGTTTTTT	CASWKRATSGTGELFF
TRBV6-1	TRBJ2-5	many	NA	TGTGCCAGCAGTGAACGGGCCGCGGGGACCCAGTACTTC	CASSERAAGTQYF
TRBV20-1	TRBJ2-7	NA	TRBD2	TGCAGTGCTATAGAGGGTTTAGCGGGAGAAAGGAAGTACTTC	CSAIEGLAGERKYF
TRBV28	TRBJ2-6	many	NA	TGTGCCAGCAGTTTACCAGGACAGATCAACAACGTCCTGACTTTC	CASSLPGQINNVLTF
TRBV12-3/TRBV12-4	TRBJ2-5	many	NA	TGTGCCAGCAGTCCGAGAGAAACTTTAGAGACCCAGTACTTC	CASSPRETLETQYF
TRBV19	TRBJ2-7	NA	TRBD2	TGTGCCAGTAGTCCGGGACTAGCGGGAGCTCGGTCCTACGAGCAGTACTTC	CASSPGLAGARSYEQYF
TRBV25-1	TRBJ2-7	many	TRBD1	TGTGCCAGCAGTGACTACGACGCCGGGACAGGGAAGTACGAGCAGTACTTC	CASSDYDAGTGKYEQYF
TRBV10-3	TRBJ2-5	many	TRBD1	TGTGCCATCAGTGAGTCGACAGGGGGCGAGGAGACCCAGTACTTC	CAISESTGGEETQYF
TRBV18	TRBJ2-4	NA	NA	TGTGCCAGCTCACCAGGGAATGACAAAAACATTCAGTACTTC	CASSPGNDKNIQYF
TRBV3-1	TRBJ2-5	NA	NA	TGTGCCAGCAGCCAAACCCCCGATGGGGAGACCCAGTACTTC	CASSQTPDGETQYF
TRBV6-1	TRBJ1-5	few	NA	TGTGCCAGCAGTGAAGCCTCGGCAGGGGCCCAGCCCCAGCATTTT	CASSEASAGAQPQHF
TRBV20-1	TRBJ2-7	NA	TRBD2	TGCAGTGCTAGAGATCGGATGGGGCGGGAGTTTATCGACGAGCAGTACTTC	CSARDRMGREFIDEQYF
TRBV5-6	TRBJ1-5	many	NA	TGTGCCAGCAGCTTGGCGGGGGGCGGCAATCAGCCCCAGCATTTT	CASSLAGGGNQPQHF
TRBV12-3/TRBV12-4	TRBJ1-3	few	NA	TGTGCCAGCAGTACAGAAAGCTCTGGAAACACCATATATTTT	CASSTESSGNTIYF
TRBV7-9	TRBJ2-7	NA	TRBD1	TGTGCCAGCAGCTTTAGTTCCCTTGACAGGGGGCGCGAATACGAGCAGTACTTC	CASSFSSLDRGREYEQYF
TRBV20-1	TRBJ2-3	NA	NA	TGCAGTGCTAGAGATCCGAGAACCACAGATACGCAGTATTTT	CSARDPRTTDTQYF
TRBV28	TRBJ1-6	NA	NA	TGTGCCGGCAAAGGTATAGGGCGGCAGAATTCACCCCTCCACTTT	CAGKGIGRQNSPLHF
TRBV28	TRBJ1-2	many	TRBD1	TGTGCCAGCAGTTTATACGGGACAGGCTATGGCTACACCTTC	CASSLYGTGYGYTF
TRBV25-1	TRBJ1-1	many	NA	TGTGCCAGCAGTGAATCTAGCCTTAGCACTGAAGCTTTCTTT	CASSESSLSTEAFF
TRBV27	TRBJ2-1	NA	NA	TGTGCCAGCAGTTCCGGACTGTCGTACAATGAGCAGTTCTTC	CASSSGLSYNEQFF
TRBV15	TRBJ2-1	few	NA	TGTGCCACCCCCCAGACCCCCGGGCACGATGAGCAGTTCTTC	CATPQTPGHDEQFF
TRBV10-3	TRBJ1-4	many	TRBD1	TGTGCCATCAGTGACCCCGACAGGGGAATTGAAAAACTGTTTTTT	CAISDPDRGIEKLFF
TRBV12-3/TRBV12-4	TRBJ1-5	few	NA	TGTGCCAGCAGTTCCCTCCGGGACACTAACCATCAGCCCCAGCATTTT	CASSSLRDTNHQPQHF
TRBV28	TRBJ1-2	many	NA	TGTGCCAGCAGGTCCATCGGGGCGCGAATTTCCTATGGCTACACCTTC	CASRSIGARISYGYTF
TRBV14	TRBJ2-5	many	NA	TGTGCCAGCAGCCAAGGGCAGCTACTCCAAGAGACCCAGTACTTC	CASSQGQLLQETQYF
TRBV7-6	TRBJ2-2	few	NA	TGTGCCAGCAGCTACGCCGGGACTACCGGGGAGCTGTTTTTT	CASSYAGTTGELFF
TRBV28	TRBJ1-2	many	TRBD1	TGTGCCAGCGGACAGGGTTCCTTGGGCCATGGCTACACCTTC	CASGQGSLGHGYTF
TRBV20-1	TRBJ2-5	many	TRBD2	TGCAGTGTAGCGGGAGAGACCCAGTACTTC	CSVAGETQYF
TRBV2	TRBJ2-1	few	TRBD2	TGTGCCAGCAGTCTCTTCGGACTAGCGGGAGAGAATGAGCAGTTCTTC	CASSLFGLAGENEQFF
TRBV6-5	TRBJ2-7	NA	NA	TGTGCCAGCAGTTACGAGACCTACGAGCAGTACTTC	CASSYETYEQYF
TRBV20-1	TRBJ2-5	NA	NA	TGCAGTCGTAGACAGCTTCCCAGCCAAGAGACCCAGTACTTC	CSRRQLPSQETQYF
TRBV11-2	TRBJ2-1	once	TRBD2	TGTGCCAGCAGCTTAAGCGCGACTAGCTTACAAGGGGAGCAGTTCTTC	CASSLSATSLQGEQFF
TRBV27	TRBJ2-7	NA	TRBD1	TGTGCCAGCGGGGAGTTAAGGTCACAGGGGCTTTACGAGCAGTACTTC	CASGELRSQGLYEQYF
TRBV6-5	TRBJ1-1	many	TRBD1	TGTGCCAGCAGTTACTCGGAAGGGGGCTATGAAGCTTTCTTT	CASSYSEGGYEAFF
TRBV19	TRBJ2-7	few	NA	TGTGCCAGTAGTTTAACCCAAGACAGCACACGAACAGGCGAGCAGTACTTC	CASSLTQDSTRTGEQYF
TRBV6-2/TRBV6-3	TRBJ1-6	many	NA	TGTGCCAGCAGTGAAAAGGGGGGGAGATCACCCCTCCACTTT	CASSEKGGRSPLHF
TRBV24-1	TRBJ2-4	NA	TRBD1	TGTGCCACCAGTGAGGGGACAGGGCTGACCAAAAACATTCAGTACTTC	CATSEGTGLTKNIQYF
TRBV7-3	TRBJ2-2	few	NA	TGTGCCAGCAGCCCCTCCAGGGCCGGGGAGCTGTTTTTT	CASSPSRAGELFF
TRBV24-1	TRBJ2-2	many	NA	TGTGCCACCAGCGCAAACGACCGGGGACTTAGTAACACCGGGGAGCTGTTTTTT	CATSANDRGLSNTGELFF
TRBV5-1	TRBJ1-1	many	NA	TGCGCCAGCAGCTTGACATTCATGAACACTGAAGCTTTCTTT	CASSLTFMNTEAFF
TRBV7-8	TRBJ2-5	few	NA	TGTGCCAGCAGCTTACTTGGGGGAGGAGAGGAGACCCAGTACTTC	CASSLLGGGEETQYF
TRBV27	TRBJ2-5	many	NA	TGTGCCAGCAGGGAAGGAGAGACCCAGTACTTC	CASREGETQYF
TRBV28	TRBJ1-3	few	NA	TGTGCCAGCAGTATGTCCCGCCGAGGGCGGAACACCATATATTTT	CASSMSRRGRNTIYF
TRBV15	TRBJ2-5	many	NA	TGTGCCACCAGCAGAGATCAGAGCGGCCAAGAGACCCAGTACTTC	CATSRDQSGQETQYF
TRBV7-2	TRBJ2-3	NA	NA	TGTGCCAGCAGCTCCGTCGCGGCCAGGGGTACAGATACGCAGTATTTT	CASSSVAARGTDTQYF
TRBV20-1	TRBJ2-7	NA	NA	TGCAGTGCTAGAGATCTCGGACATCTCTCCTACGAGCAGTACTTC	CSARDLGHLSYEQYF
TRBV28	TRBJ1-1	many	NA	TGTGCCAGCAGCGTCACGGGACTCCTGAACACTGAAGCTTTCTTT	CASSVTGLLNTEAFF
TRBV20-1	TRBJ2-5	NA	TRBD2	TGCAGTGCTAGAGAGTCAGCGGGAGCAGGAGAGACCCAGTACTTC	CSARESAGAGETQYF
TRBV6-2/TRBV6-3	TRBJ2-3	NA	NA	TGTGCCAGCAGTGAACTCCCACATGGCCGCCCCACAGATACGCAGTATTTT	CASSELPHGRPTDTQYF
TRBV5-6	TRBJ2-6	NA	NA	TGTGCCAGCAGCCCGTACAACGCTGGGGCCAACGTCCTGACTTTC	CASSPYNAGANVLTF
TRBV5-1	TRBJ2-7	NA	TRBD1	TGCGCCAGCAGCTTGGCGGGTCGGGACAGGGGTTACGAGCAGTACTTC	CASSLAGRDRGYEQYF
TRBV29-1	TRBJ2-3	few	NA	TGCAGCGTTGAATCGGACAGCACTAGCACAGATACGCAGTATTTT	CSVESDSTSTDTQYF